This is a list of T cell receptor beta chains from one sample in a study of blood T cells in healthy people across ages. TCRdb reanalysed the 5' RACE reads using MiXCR and keeps one entry per CDR3 protein. The profile shows 1 million to 1.2 million distinct CDR3 sequences, around two fifths of them singletons. The sequencing input was blood. The source of these receptors is a man aged 18 to 35 in good health. CDR3s include the opening cysteine and the closing phenylalanine or tryptophan. A D gene is named only where the DNA matches it firmly. Rows give clone size only sometimes, using once, few, many, or a class for an expanded clone.

v_call	d_call	clone_size	j_call	cdr3_nt	cdr3_aa
TRBV7-9	.	.	TRBJ2-1	TGTACCAGCAGCCCAGCTGGGCCGTTCCCCTTGGGTGAGCAGTTCTTC	CTSSPAGPFPLGEQFF
TRBV11-2	.	.	TRBJ2-5	TGTGCCAGCAGCTTAGGGCTGTCAGGACAAGGATCTCCGTACTTC	CASSLGLSGQGSPYF
TRBV7-9	.	.	TRBJ1-1	TGTGCCAGCAGCTTATTGAGGGGGGACACTGAAGCTTTCTTT	CASSLLRGDTEAFF
TRBV9	.	.	TRBJ1-3	TGTGCCAGCAGCGTATCGGGGTCTGGAAACACCATATATTTT	CASSVSGSGNTIYF
TRBV4-3	.	.	TRBJ2-2	TGCGCCAGCAGCCACTCGACAGCGAACACCGGGGAGCTGTTTTTT	CASSHSTANTGELFF
TRBV2	TRBD1	.	TRBJ2-7	TGTGCCAGCAGTGTTTCCGGGACAGTCTACGAGCAGTACTTC	CASSVSGTVYEQYF
TRBV6-6	.	.	TRBJ1-4	TGTGCCAGCAGTCTCCAGCGTGCAACTAATGAAAAACTGTTTTTT	CASSLQRATNEKLFF
TRBV7-9	TRBD1	.	TRBJ1-1	TGTGCCAGCAGCTTAGAACTTGGGACAGCCAAGGGCACTGAAGCTTTCTTT	CASSLELGTAKGTEAFF
TRBV20-1	TRBD1	few	TRBJ2-3	TGCAGTGCCCCAGGCGGGGACAGGGGATTTGCAGATACGCAGTATTTT	CSAPGGDRGFADTQYF
TRBV6-5	.	few	TRBJ2-1	TGTGCCAGCAGTTACTCTTCCCCAGTGGGTGACTATGAGCAGTTCTTC	CASSYSSPVGDYEQFF
TRBV25-1	TRBD1	few	TRBJ1-2	TGTGCCAGCAGTGAATTAGGGACAGCGATTTACACCTTC	CASSELGTAIYTF
TRBV7-2	TRBD1	.	TRBJ2-7	TGTGCCAGCAGCTCGGGACAGGTGATTACCTACGAGCAGTACTTC	CASSSGQVITYEQYF
TRBV12-3/TRBV12-4	.	.	TRBJ1-1	TGTGCCAGCAAGGGAACACGGGGACCTGAAGCTTTCTTT	CASKGTRGPEAFF
TRBV9	.	.	TRBJ1-5	TGTGCCAGCAGCCCCAGGGGATTGGATCAGCCCCAGCATTTT	CASSPRGLDQPQHF
TRBV20-1	.	.	TRBJ1-1	TGCAGTGCTAGAGTCAACAGGGTCAAAACTGAAGCTTCCTTT	CSARVNRVKTEASF
TRBV27	.	few	TRBJ1-4	TGTGCCAGCAGCGAAACGAGGTTCGGGAATGAAAAACTGTTTTTT	CASSETRFGNEKLFF
TRBV20-1	TRBD1	few	TRBJ2-3	TGCAGTGCTTATCCCGGCGGGACAGGGGCGCGATCCACAGATACGCAGTATTTT	CSAYPGGTGARSTDTQYF
TRBV4-3	.	many	TRBJ1-1	TGCGCCAGCAGCCAAAGTGGTTACACTGAAGCTTTCTTT	CASSQSGYTEAFF
TRBV2	TRBD1	.	TRBJ1-6	TGTGCCAGCAATAAAGGGACAGATAATTCACCCCTCCACTTT	CASNKGTDNSPLHF
TRBV18	.	few	TRBJ1-4	TGTGCCAGCTCATCCGATTTCGCAACTAATGAAAAACTGTTTTTT	CASSSDFATNEKLFF
TRBV28	.	.	TRBJ2-5	TGTGCCAGGACGGGGGTACGGGGGACCCAGTACTTC	CARTGVRGTQYF
TRBV7-9	.	few	TRBJ2-3	TGTGCCAGCAGCAAGGGACTCCCAACCTACACAGATACGCAGTATTTT	CASSKGLPTYTDTQYF
TRBV20-1	.	.	TRBJ2-5	TGCAGTGCTAGAGAGTCCAGACGAGAGTACAATGAGCAGTACTTC	CSARESRREYNEQYF
TRBV7-2	TRBD2	many	TRBJ2-1	TGTGCCAGCAGCTTACGACTAGCGGACTACAATGAGCAGTTCTTC	CASSLRLADYNEQFF
TRBV6-5	TRBD1	few	TRBJ1-5	TGTGCCAGCAGGCCCAGGGGGCCGAATCAGCCCCAGCATTTT	CASRPRGPNQPQHF
TRBV7-2	TRBD1	.	TRBJ2-7	TGTGCCAGCAGCCAGCGGGACAGGGGGCTAAGTCTCCAACCCTACGAGCAGTACTTC	CASSQRDRGLSLQPYEQYF
TRBV7-9	TRBD1	few	TRBJ2-5	TGTGCTAGCAGCCCAAAACAGGGGGCGGAACAAGAGACCCAGTACTTC	CASSPKQGAEQETQYF
TRBV10-3	.	once	TRBJ1-4	TGTGCCATCGCCCAGGGGCTCGGTGAAAAACTGTTTTTT	CAIAQGLGEKLFF
TRBV4-1	TRBD1	.	TRBJ2-1	TGCGCCAGCAGCCATTATGCCCTCCGGGACAGGGGCACCTACAATGAGCAGTTCTTC	CASSHYALRDRGTYNEQFF
TRBV6-5	.	.	TRBJ1-2	TGTGCCAGCAGTTGGCTCGGGGGTAATAGCTATGGCTACACCTTC	CASSWLGGNSYGYTF
TRBV28	.	.	TRBJ2-1	TGTGCCAGCACCGGTCAGGGGGGGAGGTACAATGAGCAGTTCTTC	CASTGQGGRYNEQFF
TRBV5-1	.	few	TRBJ2-7	TGCGCCAGCAGCCTTGCCTCCCAGGACATAACCTACGAGCAGTACTTC	CASSLASQDITYEQYF
TRBV11-3	TRBD2	.	TRBJ2-3	TGTGCCAGCAGCCGAACTAGCGATCCTGATACGCAGTATTTT	CASSRTSDPDTQYF
TRBV6-5	TRBD2	.	TRBJ2-5	TGTGCCAGCAGTTCCACGGGAGGGAATGGGGAGACCCAGTACTTC	CASSSTGGNGETQYF
TRBV20-1	.	.	TRBJ1-1	TGCAGTGCTAGAGATTTTCAGAAATCTAGAGGGCTGAGGGACACTGAAGCTTTCTTT	CSARDFQKSRGLRDTEAFF
TRBV4-1	.	few	TRBJ1-2	TGCGCCAGCAGCCCGGCCGACAGTTTCGATGGCTACACCTTC	CASSPADSFDGYTF
TRBV20-1	TRBD1	.	TRBJ1-2	TGCAGTGCTAGAGCTGGAAAGGGGGCAGGCGGCTACACCTTC	CSARAGKGAGGYTF
TRBV28	.	few	TRBJ1-1	TGTGCCAGCACCCCCGGCCCCCGGCAGTCACGGCACACTGAAGCTTTCTTT	CASTPGPRQSRHTEAFF
TRBV29-1	.	few	TRBJ1-2	TGCAGCGTTGAGGGCCGGTCGTCCAACTATGGCTACACCTTC	CSVEGRSSNYGYTF
TRBV5-1	.	.	TRBJ1-2	TGCGCCAGCAGAGGACAGCCCGTTTACTATGGCTACACCTTC	CASRGQPVYYGYTF
TRBV4-3	TRBD1	.	TRBJ2-7	TGCGCCAGCAGCCAGCCTCGACAGGGGAGGAACGAGCAGTACTTC	CASSQPRQGRNEQYF
TRBV16	.	.	TRBJ1-4	TGTGCCAGCAGCCAATCACAGGGAGATGAAAAACTGTTTTTT	CASSQSQGDEKLFF
TRBV5-1	TRBD1	.	TRBJ1-2	TGCGCCAGCAGCTTGGAGCGAGACTACAGGGGGCGAGACGGCTACACCTTC	CASSLERDYRGRDGYTF